The entry below gives a single T cell receptor beta chain sequence along with its context. Its specificity is not known. This PCR relied on a set of 60 Vbeta primers and 13 Jbeta primers. Here immunoSEQ multiplex PCR was the method, and the copy in TCRdb shows in-frame clones only, minus some. This repertoire shows 150,000 to 200,000 clones, roughly three quarters found once; its top ten account for around 6.8%. The CDR3 contains 15 residues. The sample is drawn from a study of cytomegalovirus exposure and HLA in healthy donors. The study, taken as a whole, reports: Listed as cytomegalovirus-associated were about 160 TCR beta chains.

The source of this sequence is a man aged 40-49 years in good health and CMV-seropositive. J is TRBJ2-7 and V is TRBV12-1; the table's D gene call, TRBD2, was not cross checked with the DNA. TRBV12-1 has pseudogene status. The sample taken for sequencing was PBMCs. CDR3 coding DNA: TGTGCCAGCAGCCAGGGACTAGCGGGGGATTACGAGCAGTACTTC. It translates to CASSQGLAGDYEQYF.